Described below is a single T cell receptor (beta chain) sequence and its context. The source of the sample is a study of OX40 agonist ivuxolimab in advanced cancers. In the study overall: All patients had ivuxolimab intravenously every 2 weeks at 0.01 to 10 mg/kg. The dose-escalation group included hepatocellular carcinoma, melanoma, renal cell carcinoma and head and neck cancer.

This CDR3 contains 16 residues. The germline V gene has CDR1 SGHTA and CDR2 FQGNSA. V dropped 5 bases and J dropped 5; count of bases not matched to a gene: 10. Repertoires were generated with immunoSEQ multiplex PCR, while TCRdb's copy carries only in-frame clones and drops some. In the table there are some 100,000 clones, roughly 94% of which are singletons. The input for sequencing was CD4+ or CD8+ T cells sorted from blood, taken in a trial of the OX40 agonist ivuxolimab. The chain is built from TRBV7-2 and TRBJ2-5, with 11 nucleotides matching TRBD2. The receptor was isolated from an adult with an advanced solid tumor such as melanoma, head and neck, liver or kidney cancer. In nucleotides, the CDR3 is TGTGCCAGCAGCACCCCGGGACTAGCGGCTTGGGAGACCCAGTACTTC. Translating gives CASSTPGLAAWETQYF.